These T cell receptor beta chains were read from a single sample in a study of cytomegalovirus exposure and HLA in healthy donors. The protocol was immunoSEQ multiplex PCR, while the TCRdb copy is restricted to in-frame clones and leaves out a portion. The sample includes under 150,000 clones, 76% of them seen just once. The sequenced material came from PBMCs. The receptors originated from a woman aged 40 to 50 in good health and CMV-seronegative. The CDR3 runs from the conserved cysteine through the conserved F or W. The D gene is left open where the match is weak. Size tells how often a clone was seen (once, few, many) or the class of an expanded clone, and some rows leave it out.

cdr3_nt,cdr3_aa,d_call,j_call,clone_size,v_call
TGTGCCAGCAATCTGAATAGCGGAAGCACAGATACGCAGTATTTT,CASNLNSGSTDTQYF,NA,TRBJ2-3,NA,TRBV6-1
TGTGCCACCGGAGAGCGGTCGGAGAGGGACGAGCAGTACTTC,CATGERSERDEQYF,NA,TRBJ2-7,NA,TRBV11-2
TGTGCCAGCAGCCAAGATCGTGGCCAGCCCCAGCATTTT,CASSQDRGQPQHF,NA,TRBJ1-5,NA,TRBV11-2
TGTGCCAGCAGTGGGACAGGGGTAGGTAATGAGCAGTTCTTC,CASSGTGVGNEQFF,TRBD1,TRBJ2-1,few,TRBV2
TGTGCCTGGAGTGTGTTAGGGGGCGGACAGGGGACCACTGAAGCTTTCTTT,CAWSVLGGGQGTTEAFF,TRBD1,TRBJ1-1,NA,TRBV30
TGTGCCAGCAACCCCAGGACAGGGAGGTCTGACACTGAAGCTTTCTTT,CASNPRTGRSDTEAFF,TRBD1,TRBJ1-1,NA,TRBV2
TGTGCCAGCAGTTCTCCGACAGGGCCCGAAGAGACCCAGTACTTC,CASSSPTGPEETQYF,TRBD1,TRBJ2-5,NA,TRBV28
TGTGCCTGGAAGGGACAGGGGCAATCGGCCCAGCATTTT,CAWKGQGQSAQHF,TRBD1,TRBJ1-5,NA,TRBV30
TGTGCCAGCAGCCAAGCTCTGACTAGCGGGGCCTCAGATACGCAGTATTTT,CASSQALTSGASDTQYF,TRBD2,TRBJ2-3,NA,TRBV14
TGTGCCAGCAGTCGACCGACGGGGGACGGCACAGATACGCAGTATTTT,CASSRPTGDGTDTQYF,NA,TRBJ2-3,NA,TRBV7-9
TGTGCCAGCTCATATGCCGGGACAAATAGGAACACTGAAGCTTTCTTT,CASSYAGTNRNTEAFF,NA,TRBJ1-1,NA,TRBV18
TGTGCCAGCAGCTTGGTTTCTGACAGGGGAAATAGCAATCAGCCCCAGCATTTT,CASSLVSDRGNSNQPQHF,TRBD1,TRBJ1-5,NA,TRBV5-4
TGTGCCAGCAGCTCATCGGGACAGGGGGCGGTTGAGCAGTACTTC,CASSSSGQGAVEQYF,TRBD1,TRBJ2-7,NA,TRBV11-2
TGTGCCAGCAGTGGACAGTCTGGGGCCAACGTCCTGACTTTC,CASSGQSGANVLTF,NA,TRBJ2-6,NA,TRBV6-6
TGTGCCAGCAGCTTAGGACTACCTACCTACAATGAGCAGTTCTTC,CASSLGLPTYNEQFF,NA,TRBJ2-1,NA,TRBV5-4
TGCGCCAGCCGAGAGACAGGGATCTCCGAGCAGTACTTC,CASRETGISEQYF,TRBD1,TRBJ2-7,NA,TRBV10-1
TGTGCCAGCAGCCTGGGACTAGCGGGAGGGCCAAGCACAGATACGCAGTATTTT,CASSLGLAGGPSTDTQYF,TRBD2,TRBJ2-3,few,TRBV4-2
TGTGCCACCAGCAGACCCGGGACACCGAACACTGAAGCTTTCTTT,CATSRPGTPNTEAFF,NA,TRBJ1-1,NA,TRBV15
TGTTCCAGCAGCTCTGAGGGGGGGTCCGGCACTGAAGCTTTCTTT,CSSSSEGGSGTEAFF,NA,TRBJ1-1,NA,TRBV7-9
TGTGCCATCAGTGAGTCTCCAGGGACTAGCGGATCCTACGAGCAGTACTTC,CAISESPGTSGSYEQYF,TRBD2,TRBJ2-7,NA,TRBV10-3
TGTGCCTGGAGTACACTCGGGGCTAGCGGGTCTAACACCGGGGAGCTGTTTTTT,CAWSTLGASGSNTGELFF,TRBD2,TRBJ2-2,NA,TRBV30
TGTGCCTCCCTGTCCAGGGATCTTAGAAACACCATATATTTT,CASLSRDLRNTIYF,NA,TRBJ1-3,NA,TRBV19
TGTGCCAGCACCCCGGGACTAGCGGCCTACAATGAGCAGTTCTTC,CASTPGLAAYNEQFF,TRBD2,TRBJ2-1,NA,TRBV5-8
TGTGCCAGCAGCAGGACACTGAATTCACCCCTCCACTTT,CASSRTLNSPLHF,NA,TRBJ1-6,few,TRBV5-5
TGTGCCAGCAGCTTAGGTCCCGGGGGTTTGAATGAGCAGTTCTTC,CASSLGPGGLNEQFF,NA,TRBJ2-1,once,TRBV7-6
TGTGCCAGCAGCCGGTATGGGAGTCTCACGTCAGATTACCAAGAGACCCAGTACTTC,CASSRYGSLTSDYQETQYF,NA,TRBJ2-5,many,TRBV27
TGTGCCAGCAGCTCCCGTTCAGGCAATCAGCCCCAGCATTTT,CASSSRSGNQPQHF,NA,TRBJ1-5,NA,TRBV5-6
TGTGCCAGCAGTGCCAGGGGAGACACTGAAGCTTTCTTT,CASSARGDTEAFF,NA,TRBJ1-1,few,TRBV6-1
TGTGCCAGCAGCCAAGACCGGGACAGACCTAATGAAAAACTGTTTTTT,CASSQDRDRPNEKLFF,TRBD1,TRBJ1-4,few,TRBV4-2
TGTGCCAGCAGCTGGGGACAGAGCTCCTACAATGAGCAGTTCTTC,CASSWGQSSYNEQFF,TRBD1,TRBJ2-1,NA,TRBV11-3
TGTGCCAGTATTACTTCGACAGGCCATAGCAATCAGCCCCAGCATTTT,CASITSTGHSNQPQHF,NA,TRBJ1-5,once,TRBV19
TGTGCCAGCTGTCCAGGGATCACCGGGGAGCTGTTTTTT,CASCPGITGELFF,NA,TRBJ2-2,few,TRBV7-6
TGTGCCTGGAGTGTATTGTATAGCTACACCTTC,CAWSVLYSYTF,NA,TRBJ1-2,NA,TRBV30
TGTGCCAGCTCCATAACAGGGGTCCACGGGGAGCTGTTTTTT,CASSITGVHGELFF,TRBD1,TRBJ2-2,once,TRBV14
TGTGCCAGCAGCTTAGCGGGACAGACCTACGAGCAGTACTTC,CASSLAGQTYEQYF,TRBD1,TRBJ2-7,NA,TRBV7-2
TGTGCCAGCAGCCAAGGCCCGGGACAGTTCTACGAGCAGTACTTC,CASSQGPGQFYEQYF,TRBD1,TRBJ2-7,NA,TRBV14
TGTGCCAGCACCAACGGATGGACAGGGGACTACAATGAGCAGTTCTTC,CASTNGWTGDYNEQFF,TRBD1,TRBJ2-1,NA,TRBV13
TGCGCCAGCAGTACCGGGACTAGCGGGAGCTCCTACGAGCAGTACTTC,CASSTGTSGSSYEQYF,TRBD2,TRBJ2-7,NA,TRBV10-2
TGTGCCAGCAGTGCAGTGCCCACTGAAGCTTTCTTT,CASSAVPTEAFF,NA,TRBJ1-1,NA,TRBV2
TGTGCCAGCAGCTTAGACCCCCTCGACAGGGGAGGGGGGAACACTGAAGCTTTCTTT,CASSLDPLDRGGGNTEAFF,TRBD1,TRBJ1-1,NA,TRBV7-6
TGTGCCAGCAGTTTGGGGGGGCGTTGGAATTCACCCCTCCACTTT,CASSLGGRWNSPLHF,NA,TRBJ1-6,NA,TRBV27
TGTGCCAGCAGCTCCCGAGGGGGGACAGGGAGCTACGAGCAGTACTTC,CASSSRGGTGSYEQYF,TRBD1,TRBJ2-7,NA,TRBV11-2
TGCGCCAGCAGTGAGAAGGGGGCTTCGAACACTGAAGCTTTCTTT,CASSEKGASNTEAFF,TRBD1,TRBJ1-1,NA,TRBV10-1
TGTGCCTGGACCACAGGGGGGTACGGTGAGCAGTTCTTC,CAWTTGGYGEQFF,TRBD1,TRBJ2-1,NA,TRBV30
TGTGCCATCAGCGGGACAGCGGGTACCTACGAGCAGTACTTC,CAISGTAGTYEQYF,NA,TRBJ2-7,NA,TRBV10-3
TGTGCCAGCAGACAGGGGTTTTCCTACAATGAGCAGTTCTTC,CASRQGFSYNEQFF,TRBD1,TRBJ2-1,NA,TRBV6-5
TGTGCCAGCAGCTTAGGTTTGGGGGGCAATGAGCAGTTCTTC,CASSLGLGGNEQFF,NA,TRBJ2-1,few,TRBV7-9